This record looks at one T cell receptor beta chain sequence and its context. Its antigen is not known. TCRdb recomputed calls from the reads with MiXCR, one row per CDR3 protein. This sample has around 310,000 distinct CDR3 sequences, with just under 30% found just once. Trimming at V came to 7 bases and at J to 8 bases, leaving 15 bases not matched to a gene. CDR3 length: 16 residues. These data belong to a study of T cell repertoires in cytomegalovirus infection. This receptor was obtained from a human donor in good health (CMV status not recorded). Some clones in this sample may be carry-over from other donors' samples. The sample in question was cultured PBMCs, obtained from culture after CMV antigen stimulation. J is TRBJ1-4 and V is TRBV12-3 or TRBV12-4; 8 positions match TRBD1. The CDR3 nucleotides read TGTGCCAGCACCCTTGGGACAGGCAAAGGGGAGGAAAAACTGTTTTTT. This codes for CASTLGTGKGEEKLFF.